These 4 T cell receptor beta chains were all obtained from the same sample, sequenced in a study of regulatory T cells in long-lasting Graves disease. Library construction for TCR beta used iRepertoire HTBI primers and Arm-PCR of CDR3 regions. From the multiplex PCR reads, TCRdb called clonotypes with MiXCR, one entry per CDR3 protein. This repertoire shows 200,000 to 250,000 distinct CDR3 sequences, less than 20% found once; its top ten account for about an eighth. The time point: newly diagnosed GD, antithyroid drugs for less than 3 months. Generation of the TCR library employed RNA extracted from PBMCs. This sample was shared with a second study, whose subject was T cells in Graves' hyperthyroidism and ophthalmopathy.

The sequenced sample was peripheral blood mononuclear cells (PBMCs), obtained at new diagnosis, from a patient treated with antithyroid drugs. These receptors originate from a woman aged 25 to 39 with Graves disease.

This clonotype appeared a few times. It differs at one base from a far larger clone, so likely a read error. The CDR3 loop is CASSYQETGTDLFEALMRREKLFF. CDR3 DNA: TGTGCCAGCAGTTATCAGGAAACCGGGACAGACCTATTTGAGGCCCTAATGCGTCGTGAAAAACTGTTTTTT. The chain is built from TRBV12-3 or TRBV12-4 and TRBJ1-4, with TRBD1 matching over 7 bases. The J segment lost 7 bases and the V segment lost 4 bases, leaving 36 bases of the junction unmatched. The CDR3 loop spans 24 amino acids.

This clonotype was seen many times. J is TRBJ2-7 and V is TRBV12-3 or TRBV12-4; D gene ambiguous. Trimming shortened V by 3 bases and J by 4 bases, and 10 bases separated the two germline ends. This CDR3 is built from 13 residues. In nucleotides, the CDR3 is TGTGCCAGCAGTTTTGTGTTGTCATACGAGCAGTACTTC. This gives the protein CASSFVLSYEQYF.

V usage is TRBV7-9 and J usage is TRBJ1-2; D is undetermined. In germline, CDR1 is SEHNR, CDR2 FQNEAQ (reference sequence). The CDR3 runs to 14 residues. V was clipped by 1 base and J by 4 bases, with 10 bases between them. CDR3 sequence reads: CASSLVSNLYGYTF. The CDR3 DNA follows: TGTGCCAGCAGCTTAGTCAGTAACCTCTATGGCTACACCTTC.

There are a few counts of this clonotype. J is TRBJ1-2 and V is TRBV5-6; D may be TRBD1 (5 bases). Germline V lookup: CDR1 SGHDT, CDR2 YYEEEE. V lost 7 bases to trimming and J lost 4 bases, with 14 bases between them. The CDR3 is 13 residues long. CDR3 protein: CASVGGYGYGYTF. CDR3 sequence (DNA): TGTGCCAGCGTTGGGGGGTACGGCTATGGCTACACCTTC.